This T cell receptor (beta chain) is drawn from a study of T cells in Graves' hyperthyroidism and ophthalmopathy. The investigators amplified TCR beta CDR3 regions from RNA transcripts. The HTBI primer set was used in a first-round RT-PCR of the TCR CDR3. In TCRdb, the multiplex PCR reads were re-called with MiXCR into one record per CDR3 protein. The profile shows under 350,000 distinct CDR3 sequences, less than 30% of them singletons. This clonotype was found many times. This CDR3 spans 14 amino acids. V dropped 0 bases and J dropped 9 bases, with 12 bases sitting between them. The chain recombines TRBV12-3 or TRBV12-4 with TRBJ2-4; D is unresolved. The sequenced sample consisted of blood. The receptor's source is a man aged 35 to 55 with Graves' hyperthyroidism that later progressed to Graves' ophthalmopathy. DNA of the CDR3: TGTGCCAGCAGTTTAGCCCATCGGGTCTCCATTCAGTACTTC. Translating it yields CASSLAHRVSIQYF.